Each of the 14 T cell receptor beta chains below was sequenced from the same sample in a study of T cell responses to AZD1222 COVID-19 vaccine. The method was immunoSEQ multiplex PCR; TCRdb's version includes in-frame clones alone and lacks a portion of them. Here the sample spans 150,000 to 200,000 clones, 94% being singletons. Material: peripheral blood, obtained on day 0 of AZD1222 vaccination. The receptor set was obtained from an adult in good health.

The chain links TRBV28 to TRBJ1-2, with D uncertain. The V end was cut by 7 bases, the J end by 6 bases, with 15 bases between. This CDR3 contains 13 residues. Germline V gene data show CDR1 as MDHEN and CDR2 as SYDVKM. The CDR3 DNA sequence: TGTGCCAGCATTAGGGATTTAGAGAATGGCTACACCTTC. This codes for CASIRDLENGYTF.

Here the CDR3 DNA reads TGTGCCAGCCGCAGGGGCCTGGGCGAAAAACTGTTTTTT. It specifies CASRRGLGEKLFF. This chain uses TRBV7-8 with TRBJ1-4; D possibly corresponds to TRBD1 (6 bases). This CDR3 spans 13 amino acids. CDR1 is SGHVS, CDR2 FQNEAQ, per germline. Trimming removed 8 bases at V and 8 bases at J, with 15 bases between. Complete variable domain (other parts from reference TRBV7-8 and TRBJ1-4): GAGVSQSPRYKVAKRGQDVALRCDPISGHVSLFWYQQALGQGPEFLTYFQNEAQLDKSGLPSDRFFAERPEGSVSTLKIQRTQQEDSAVYLCASRRGLGEKLFFGSGTQLSVL.

The chain's CDR3 is CASSSHDGTSYNEQFF. For the CDR3, the DNA is TGTGCCAGCAGCTCACACGACGGGACCTCCTACAATGAGCAGTTCTTC. The chain joins TRBV4-2 to TRBJ2-1; TRBD1 or TRBD2 may be the D gene (5 bases each). The CDR3 extends over 16 amino acids. CDR1 and CDR2 (germline): LGHNA, YNFKEQ. The V and J ends lost 5 bases and 0 bases respectively, with 14 bases between them.

CDR3 bases: TGCGCCAGCAGCTTCGAATTGCGAGGGGGCAGAGGGACAGATACGCAGTATTTT. Translated, it gives CASSFELRGGRGTDTQYF. The chain joins TRBV5-1 to TRBJ2-3; TRBD1 agrees at 7 bases. V trimming: 2 bases; J trimming: 3 bases; junction bases outside the gene matches: 15. The CDR3 spans 18 residues. Germline values: CDR1 SGHRS, CDR2 YFSETQ.

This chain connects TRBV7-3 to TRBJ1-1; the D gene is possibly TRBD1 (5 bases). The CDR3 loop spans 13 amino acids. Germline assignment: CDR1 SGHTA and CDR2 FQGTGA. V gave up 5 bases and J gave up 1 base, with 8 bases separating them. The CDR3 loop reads CASSLGRNTEAFF. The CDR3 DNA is TGTGCCAGCAGCCTGGGACGGAACACTGAAGCTTTCTTT.

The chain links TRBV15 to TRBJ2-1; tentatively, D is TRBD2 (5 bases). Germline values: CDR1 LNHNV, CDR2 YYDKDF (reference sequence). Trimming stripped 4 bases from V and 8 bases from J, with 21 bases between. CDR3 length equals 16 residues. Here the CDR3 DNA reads TGTGCCACCAGCACCAGGACGGGGTTGAGTAAGTATGAGCAGTTCTTC. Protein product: CATSTRTGLSKYEQFF. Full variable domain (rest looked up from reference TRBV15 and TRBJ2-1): DAMVIQNPRYQVTQFGKPVTLSCSQTLNHNVMYWYQQKSSQAPKLLFHYYDKDFNNEADTPDNFQSRRPNTSFCFLDIRSPGLGDTAMYLCATSTRTGLSKYEQFFGPGTRLTVL.

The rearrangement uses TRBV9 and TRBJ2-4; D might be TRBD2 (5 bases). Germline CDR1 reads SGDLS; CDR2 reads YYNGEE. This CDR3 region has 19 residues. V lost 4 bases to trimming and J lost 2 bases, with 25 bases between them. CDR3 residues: CASSSRPTEAGNTKNIQYF. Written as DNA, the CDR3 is TGTGCCAGCAGCTCACGCCCTACCGAAGCCGGGAACACCAAAAACATTCAGTACTTC.

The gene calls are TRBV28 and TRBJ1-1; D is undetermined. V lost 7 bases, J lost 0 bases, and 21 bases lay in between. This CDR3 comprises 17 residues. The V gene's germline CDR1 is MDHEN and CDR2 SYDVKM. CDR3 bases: TGTGCCAGCACCTTCTCGTCCCGGATCCGAATGAACACTGAAGCTTTCTTT. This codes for CASTFSSRIRMNTEAFF.

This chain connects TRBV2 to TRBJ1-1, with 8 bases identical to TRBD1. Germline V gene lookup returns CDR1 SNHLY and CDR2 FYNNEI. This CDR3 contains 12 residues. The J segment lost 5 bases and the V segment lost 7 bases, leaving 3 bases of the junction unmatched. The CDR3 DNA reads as TGTGCCAGCAATTACAGGGGGACTGAAGCTTTCTTT. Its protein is CASNYRGTEAFF. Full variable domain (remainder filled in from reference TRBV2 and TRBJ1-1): EPEVTQTPSHQVTQMGQEVILRCVPISNHLYFYWYRQILGQKVEFLVSFYNNEISEKSEIFDDQFSVERPDGSNFTLKIRSTKLEDSAMYFCASNYRGTEAFFGQGTRLTVV.

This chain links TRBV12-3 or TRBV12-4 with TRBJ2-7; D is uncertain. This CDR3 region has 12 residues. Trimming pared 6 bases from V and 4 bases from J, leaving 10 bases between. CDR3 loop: CASRGLRYEQYF. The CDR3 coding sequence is TGTGCCAGCAGGGGGTTGCGATACGAGCAGTACTTC.

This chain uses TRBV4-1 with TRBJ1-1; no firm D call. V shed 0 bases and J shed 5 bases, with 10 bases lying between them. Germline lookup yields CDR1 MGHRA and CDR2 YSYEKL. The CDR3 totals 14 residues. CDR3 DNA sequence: TGCGCCAGCAGCCAAGAAGGAAAAGGGACTGAAGCTTTCTTT. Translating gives CASSQEGKGTEAFF.

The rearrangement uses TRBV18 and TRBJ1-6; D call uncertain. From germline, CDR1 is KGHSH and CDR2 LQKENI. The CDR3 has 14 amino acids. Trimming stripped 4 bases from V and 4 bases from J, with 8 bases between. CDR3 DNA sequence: TGTGCCAGCTCACTGAGCCCATATAATTCACCCCTCCACTTT. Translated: CASSLSPYNSPLHF.

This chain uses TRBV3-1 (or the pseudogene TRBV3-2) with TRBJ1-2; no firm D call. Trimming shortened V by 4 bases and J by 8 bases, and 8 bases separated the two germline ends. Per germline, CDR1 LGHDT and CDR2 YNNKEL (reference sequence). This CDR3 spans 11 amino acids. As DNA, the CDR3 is TGTGCCAGCAGCCTCTCGAACGGCTACACCTTC. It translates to CASSLSNGYTF.

The CDR3 coding sequence is TGCGCCAGCAGCTTGGACGGATTAGGCAATCAGCCCCAGCATTTT. Protein product: CASSLDGLGNQPQHF. This chain links TRBV5-1 with TRBJ1-5; no clear D gene. Per germline, CDR1 SGHRS and CDR2 YFSETQ. The CDR3 is made up of 15 amino acids. V dropped 0 bases and J dropped 2 bases, with 9 bases sitting between them.